These 2 T cell receptor beta chains were all obtained from the same sample, sequenced in a study of blood T cell repertoires in COVID-19. The repertoire was sequenced with immunoSEQ multiplex PCR; TCRdb's copy has only in-frame clones and lacks some. The sample lists fewer than 400,000 clones, roughly 90% occurring once. Material for sequencing was PBMCs or T cells enriched from blood (not recorded which). The receptors here all came from a woman aged 25 to 45 who had been exposed to COVID-19.

V gene TRBV9 combines with J gene TRBJ2-1; the D is unclear. V was trimmed by 0 bases and J by 8 bases, leaving 6 bases between them. Germline V gives CDR1 SGDLS, CDR2 YYNGEE. CDR3 length equals 12 residues. CDR3: CASSVGSHEQFF. In nucleotides, the CDR3 is TGTGCCAGCAGCGTAGGGAGTCATGAGCAGTTCTTC.

The CDR3, as DNA: TGTGCCAGCAGCTTCTTAAACCGGGACAGGGGTTTAACTTTCTTT. Its translation: CASSFLNRDRGLTFF. The chain carries TRBV21-1 and TRBJ1-1; the D call TRBD1 from the table was never checked on the DNA. TRBV21-1 is described as a pseudogene. CDR3 length equals 15 residues.